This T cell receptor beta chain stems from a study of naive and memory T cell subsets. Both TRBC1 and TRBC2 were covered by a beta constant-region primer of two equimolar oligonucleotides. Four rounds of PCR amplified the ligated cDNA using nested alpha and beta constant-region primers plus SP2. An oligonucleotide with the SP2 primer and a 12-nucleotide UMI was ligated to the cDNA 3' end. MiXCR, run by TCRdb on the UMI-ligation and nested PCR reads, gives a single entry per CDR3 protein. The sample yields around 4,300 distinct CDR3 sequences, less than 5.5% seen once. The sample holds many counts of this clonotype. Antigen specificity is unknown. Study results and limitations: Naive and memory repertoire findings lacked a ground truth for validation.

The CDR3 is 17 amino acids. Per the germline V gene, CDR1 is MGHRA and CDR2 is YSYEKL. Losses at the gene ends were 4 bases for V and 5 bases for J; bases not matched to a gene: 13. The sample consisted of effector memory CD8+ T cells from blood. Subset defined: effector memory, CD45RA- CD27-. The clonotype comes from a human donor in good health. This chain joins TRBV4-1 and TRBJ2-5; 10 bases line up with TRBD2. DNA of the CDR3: TGCGCCAGCAGCCCTACCAGGGGGCTAGCGGGAGCGGAGACCCAGTACTTC. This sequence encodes CASSPTRGLAGAETQYF.